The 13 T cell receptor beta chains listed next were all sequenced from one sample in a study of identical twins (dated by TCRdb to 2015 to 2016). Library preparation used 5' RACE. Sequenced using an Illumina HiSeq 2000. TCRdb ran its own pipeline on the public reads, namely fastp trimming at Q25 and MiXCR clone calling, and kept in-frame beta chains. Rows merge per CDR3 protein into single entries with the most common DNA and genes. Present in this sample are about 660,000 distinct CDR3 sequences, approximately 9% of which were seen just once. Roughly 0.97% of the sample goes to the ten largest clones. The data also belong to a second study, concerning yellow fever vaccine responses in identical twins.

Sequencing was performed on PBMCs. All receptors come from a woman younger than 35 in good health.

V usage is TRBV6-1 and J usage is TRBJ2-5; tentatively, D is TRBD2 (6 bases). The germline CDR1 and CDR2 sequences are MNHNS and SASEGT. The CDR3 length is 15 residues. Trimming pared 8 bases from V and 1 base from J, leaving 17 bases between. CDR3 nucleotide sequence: TGTGCCAGCCTGGGGGGTCGGAGTGGCCAAGAGACCCAGTACTTC. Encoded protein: CASLGGRSGQETQYF.

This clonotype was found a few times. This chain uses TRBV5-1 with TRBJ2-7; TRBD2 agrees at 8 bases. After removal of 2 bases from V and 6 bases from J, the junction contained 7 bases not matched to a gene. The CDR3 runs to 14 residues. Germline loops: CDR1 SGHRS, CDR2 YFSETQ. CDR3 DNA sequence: TGCGCCAGCAGCTTAGCGGGAGCCCCTACCGAGCAGTACTTC. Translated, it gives CASSLAGAPTEQYF.

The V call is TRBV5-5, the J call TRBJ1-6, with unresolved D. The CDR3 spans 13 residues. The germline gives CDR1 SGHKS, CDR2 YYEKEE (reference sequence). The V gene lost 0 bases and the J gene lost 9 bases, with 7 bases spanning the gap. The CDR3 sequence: CASSLGPISPLHF. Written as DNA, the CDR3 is TGTGCCAGCAGCTTGGGCCCAATTTCACCCCTCCACTTT.

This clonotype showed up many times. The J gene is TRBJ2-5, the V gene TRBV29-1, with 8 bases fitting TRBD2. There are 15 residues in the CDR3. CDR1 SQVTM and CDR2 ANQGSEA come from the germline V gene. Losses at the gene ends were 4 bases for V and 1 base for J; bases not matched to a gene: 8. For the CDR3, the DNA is TGCAGCGTTGCAGGCGTAGCGGGATCCCAAGAGACCCAGTACTTC. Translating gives CSVAGVAGSQETQYF.

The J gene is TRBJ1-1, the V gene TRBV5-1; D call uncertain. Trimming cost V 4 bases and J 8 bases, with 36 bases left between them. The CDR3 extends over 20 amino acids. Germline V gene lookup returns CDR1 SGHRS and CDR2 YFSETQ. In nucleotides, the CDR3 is TGCGCCAGCAGCCGGGGATCGGATCTGGGGTTAAGTGCCCTAGGTAGGGAAGCTTTCTTT. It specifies CASSRGSDLGLSALGREAFF.

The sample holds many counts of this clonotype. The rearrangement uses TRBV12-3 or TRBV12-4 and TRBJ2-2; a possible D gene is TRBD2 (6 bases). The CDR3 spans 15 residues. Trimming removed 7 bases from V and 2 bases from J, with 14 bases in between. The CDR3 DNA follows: TGTGCCAGCAACCACCCACTAGCCAACACCGGGGAGCTGTTTTTT. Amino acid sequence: CASNHPLANTGELFF.

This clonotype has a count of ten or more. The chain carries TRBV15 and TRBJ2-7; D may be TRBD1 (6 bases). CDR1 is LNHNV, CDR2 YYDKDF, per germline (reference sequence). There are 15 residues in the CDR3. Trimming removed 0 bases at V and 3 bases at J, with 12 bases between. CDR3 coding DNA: TGTGCCACCAGCAGAGAAAGAGGGACAAACTACGAGCAGTACTTC. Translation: CATSRERGTNYEQYF.

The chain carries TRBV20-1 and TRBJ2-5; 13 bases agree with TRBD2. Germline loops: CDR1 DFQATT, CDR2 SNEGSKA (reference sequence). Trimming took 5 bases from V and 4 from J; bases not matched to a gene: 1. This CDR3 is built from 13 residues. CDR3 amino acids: CSARTSGGETQYF. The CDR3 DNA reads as TGCAGTGCTCGGACTAGCGGGGGAGAGACCCAGTACTTC.

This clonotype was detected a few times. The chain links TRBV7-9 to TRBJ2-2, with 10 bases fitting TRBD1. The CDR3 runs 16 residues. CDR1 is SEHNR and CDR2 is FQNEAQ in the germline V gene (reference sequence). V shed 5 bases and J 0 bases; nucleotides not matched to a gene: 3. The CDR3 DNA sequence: TGTGCCAGCAGCCCAGACAGGGGGCCGAACACCGGGGAGCTGTTTTTT. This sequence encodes CASSPDRGPNTGELFF.

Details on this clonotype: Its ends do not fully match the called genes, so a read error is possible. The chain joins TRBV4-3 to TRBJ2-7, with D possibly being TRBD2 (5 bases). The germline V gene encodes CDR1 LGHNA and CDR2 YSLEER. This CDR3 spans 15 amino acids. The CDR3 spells CVSSQVPGSSYEQYF. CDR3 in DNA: TGCGTCAGCAGCCAAGTTCCGGGGTCCTCCTACGAGCAGTACTTC.

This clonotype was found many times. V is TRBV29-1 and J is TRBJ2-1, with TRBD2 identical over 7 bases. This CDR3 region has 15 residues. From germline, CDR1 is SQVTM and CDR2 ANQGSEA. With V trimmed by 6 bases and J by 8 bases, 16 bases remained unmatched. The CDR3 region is CSVALGLAASDEQFF. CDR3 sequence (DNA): TGCAGCGTAGCCTTGGGGCTAGCGGCTTCGGATGAGCAGTTCTTC.

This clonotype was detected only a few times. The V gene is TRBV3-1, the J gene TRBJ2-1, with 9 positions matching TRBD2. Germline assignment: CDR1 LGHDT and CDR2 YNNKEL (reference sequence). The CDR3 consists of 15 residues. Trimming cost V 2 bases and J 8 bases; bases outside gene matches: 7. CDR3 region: CASSQSGLAPDEQFF. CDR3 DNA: TGTGCCAGCAGCCAATCAGGACTAGCGCCGGATGAGCAGTTCTTC.

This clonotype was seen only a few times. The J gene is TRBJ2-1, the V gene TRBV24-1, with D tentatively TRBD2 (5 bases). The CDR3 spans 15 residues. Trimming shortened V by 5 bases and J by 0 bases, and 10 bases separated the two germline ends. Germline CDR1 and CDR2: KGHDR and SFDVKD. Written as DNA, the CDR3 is TGTGCCACCAGTGTCGGGGATAGCTCCTACAATGAGCAGTTCTTC. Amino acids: CATSVGDSSYNEQFF.